The next 14 T cell receptor beta chains were all read from a single sample in a study of blood T cell repertoires in COVID-19. Here immunoSEQ multiplex PCR was the method, and the copy in TCRdb shows in-frame clones only, minus some. The sample has 200,000 to 300,000 clones, 84% seen once. Sequenced input: peripheral blood. Every receptor here comes from a man in his fifties with acute or convalescent COVID-19.

This chain joins TRBV18 and TRBJ1-1, with a weak D call TRBD1 (6 bases). Germline CDR1 KGHSH, CDR2 LQKENI. The CDR3 runs to 15 residues. Trimming removed 3 bases at V and 2 bases at J, with 13 bases between. The chain's CDR3 is CASSPLLGQNTEAFF. As DNA, the CDR3 is TGTGCCAGCTCACCTCTGTTGGGACAAAACACTGAAGCTTTCTTT.

This chain joins TRBV9 and TRBJ2-7; 11 bases agree with TRBD2. Germline V lookup: CDR1 SGDLS, CDR2 YYNGEE. The CDR3 runs to 16 residues. With V trimmed by 0 bases and J by 1 base, 3 bases remained unmatched. The CDR3 DNA reads TGTGCCAGCAGCGTAGGACCTAGCGGGGGGTCCTACGAGCAGTACTTC. This codes for CASSVGPSGGSYEQYF. Full variable domain (remainder filled in from reference TRBV9 and TRBJ2-7): DSGVTQTPKHLITATGQRVTLRCSPRSGDLSVYWYQQSLDQGLQFLIQYYNGEERAKGNILERFSAQQFPDLHSELNLSSLELGDSALYFCASSVGPSGGSYEQYFGPGTRLTVT.

The V gene is TRBV19, the J gene TRBJ2-7, with TRBD1 matching over 8 bases. The CDR3 covers 14 residues. The germline CDR1 and CDR2 sequences are LNHDA and SQIVND (reference sequence). J gave up 2 bases and V 5 bases, and 5 bases lay outside the gene matches. The CDR3 DNA is TGTGCCAGTAGTCCAGGACAGGGAACCTACGAGCAGTACTTC. Amino acids: CASSPGQGTYEQYF.

The gene calls are TRBV7-9 and TRBJ1-1; the match to TRBD1 covers 7 bases. The V gene end was trimmed by 4 bases and the J gene end by 0 bases; junction bases not matched to a gene: 5. From germline, CDR1 is SEHNR and CDR2 FQNEAQ (reference sequence). This CDR3 spans 15 amino acids. The CDR3 region has the DNA TGTGCCAGCAGCTACTGGGACAGCTTGAACACTGAAGCTTTCTTT. It codes for CASSYWDSLNTEAFF.

A few counts support this clone. The chain couples TRBV7-9 to TRBJ1-5, with TRBD1 matching over 7 bases. Per germline, CDR1 SEHNR and CDR2 FQNEAQ (reference sequence). CDR3 length: 16 amino acids. J was trimmed by 2 bases and V by 5 bases; bases with no gene match: 9. CDR3 nucleotide sequence: TGTGCCAGCAGCCCCGACAGGGAGTGGGGCAATCAGCCCCAGCATTTT. Its translation is CASSPDREWGNQPQHF.

This clone has only a few counts. The chain is built from TRBV7-8 and TRBJ2-2, with 8 bases lining up with TRBD1. The CDR3 extends over 16 amino acids. The V gene's germline CDR1 is SGHVS and CDR2 FQNEAQ. Trimming at V came to 2 bases and at J to 5 bases, leaving 7 bases not matched to a gene. In DNA, the CDR3 is TGTGCCAGCAGCTTACCGATGACAGGGGAGACCGGGGAGCTGTTTTTT. This codes for CASSLPMTGETGELFF.

The chain employs TRBV18 and TRBJ1-1; D unclear. CDR3 size: 12 residues. CDR1 is KGHSH and CDR2 is LQKENI in the germline V gene. Trimming pared 5 bases from V and 6 bases from J, leaving 10 bases between. CDR3 DNA sequence: TGTGCCAGCTCAGCCCCTAACTCTGAAGCTTTCTTT. Translated: CASSAPNSEAFF.

V is TRBV19 and J is TRBJ1-4; unclear D gene. V was trimmed by 3 bases and J by 8 bases, leaving 16 bases between them. CDR1 and CDR2 (germline): LNHDA, SQIVND (reference sequence). The CDR3 extends over 15 amino acids. Here the CDR3 reads CASSIRYRLREKLFF. The CDR3 nucleotides are TGTGCCAGTAGTATTCGGTACCGCTTACGGGAAAAACTGTTTTTT. Based on the CDR3 plus reference TRBV19 and TRBJ1-4, the full variable domain is DGGITQSPKYLFRKEGQNVTLSCEQNLNHDAMYWYRQDPGQGLRLIYYSQIVNDFQKGDIAEGYSVSREKKESFPLTVTSAQKNPTAFYLCASSIRYRLREKLFFGSGTQLSVL.

CDR3 coding DNA: TGTGCCAGCAGCGTAGGGAGTAATGAAAAACTGTTTTTT. Encoded protein: CASSVGSNEKLFF. The chain carries TRBV9 and TRBJ1-4; D is undetermined. The germline gives CDR1 SGDLS, CDR2 YYNGEE. The ends were cut back, 0 bases at V and 4 bases at J, with 4 bases in the middle. This CDR3 region has 13 residues.

This clone was seen more than once but under ten times. J is TRBJ2-7 and V is TRBV12-3 or TRBV12-4, with unresolved D. V lost 0 bases and J lost 0, with 3 bases in between. CDR3 length equals 13 residues. The CDR3 spells CASSLAHSYEQYF. The CDR3 DNA is TGTGCCAGCAGTTTAGCCCACTCCTACGAGCAGTACTTC.

V is TRBV5-1 and J is TRBJ2-3; D gene uncertain. This CDR3 has 13 residues. Trimming took 0 bases from V and 9 from J, leaving 11 bases between them. Germline V CDR1 and CDR2: SGHRS, YFSETQ. CDR3 sequence (DNA): TGCGCCAGCAGCTTGGACCCTGTCCGGACGCAGTATTTT. Translating gives CASSLDPVRTQYF.

This clone has only a few counts. V usage is TRBV4-1 and J usage is TRBJ1-1; D possibly corresponds to TRBD1 (6 bases). Germline V gives CDR1 MGHRA, CDR2 YSYEKL. Trimming stripped 2 bases from V and 1 base from J, with 8 bases between. The CDR3 spans 14 residues. For the CDR3, the DNA is TGCGCCAGCAGCCAACCAGGGGCGAACACTGAAGCTTTCTTT. It specifies CASSQPGANTEAFF.

The V and J genes are TRBV19 and TRBJ2-1, with D perhaps matching TRBD2 (5 bases). Germline CDR1 reads LNHDA; CDR2 reads SQIVND (reference sequence). This CDR3 has 15 amino acids. The ends were cut back, 6 bases at V and 6 bases at J, with 18 bases in the middle. The CDR3 DNA follows: TGTGCCAGTAGCCCCGGCGTGGAGCGGATCAATGAGCAGTTCTTC. Translation: CASSPGVERINEQFF.

This sequence joins TRBV6-1 and TRBJ1-5, with 7 bases fitting TRBD1. In germline, CDR1 is MNHNS, CDR2 SASEGT. CDR3 size: 18 residues. After removal of 4 bases from V and 1 base from J, the junction contained 13 bases not matched to a gene. CDR3 coding DNA: TGTGCCAGCAGTGTACAAACTACAGGGGATTGGAGCAATCAGCCCCAGCATTTT. Amino acid sequence: CASSVQTTGDWSNQPQHF.